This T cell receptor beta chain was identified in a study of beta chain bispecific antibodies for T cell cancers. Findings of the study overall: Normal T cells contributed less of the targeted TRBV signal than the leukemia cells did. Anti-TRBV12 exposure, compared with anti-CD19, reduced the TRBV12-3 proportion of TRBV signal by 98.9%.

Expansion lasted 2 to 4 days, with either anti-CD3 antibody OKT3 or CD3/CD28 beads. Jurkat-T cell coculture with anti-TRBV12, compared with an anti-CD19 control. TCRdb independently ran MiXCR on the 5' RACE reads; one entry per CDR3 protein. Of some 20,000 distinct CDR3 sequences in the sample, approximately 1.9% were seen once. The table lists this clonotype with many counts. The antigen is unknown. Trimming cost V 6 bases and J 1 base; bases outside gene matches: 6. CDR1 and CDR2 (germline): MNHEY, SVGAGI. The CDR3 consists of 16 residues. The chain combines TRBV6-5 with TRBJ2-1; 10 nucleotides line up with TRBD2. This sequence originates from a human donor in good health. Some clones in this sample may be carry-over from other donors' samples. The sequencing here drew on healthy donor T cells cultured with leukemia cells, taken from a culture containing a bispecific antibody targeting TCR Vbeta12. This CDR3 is CASRLSGGVSYNEQFF. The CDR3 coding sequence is TGTGCCAGCAGACTGAGCGGGGGGGTTTCCTACAATGAGCAGTTCTTC.